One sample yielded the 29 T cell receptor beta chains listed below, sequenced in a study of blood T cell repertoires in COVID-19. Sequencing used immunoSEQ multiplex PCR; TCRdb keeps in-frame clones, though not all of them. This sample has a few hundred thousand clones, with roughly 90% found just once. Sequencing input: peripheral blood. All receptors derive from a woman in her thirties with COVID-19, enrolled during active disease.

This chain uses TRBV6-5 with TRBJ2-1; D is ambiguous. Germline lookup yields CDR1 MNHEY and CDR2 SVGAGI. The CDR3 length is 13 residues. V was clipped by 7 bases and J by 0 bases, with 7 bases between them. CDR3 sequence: CASKLSSYNEQFF. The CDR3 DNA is TGTGCCAGCAAACTGAGCTCCTACAATGAGCAGTTCTTC.

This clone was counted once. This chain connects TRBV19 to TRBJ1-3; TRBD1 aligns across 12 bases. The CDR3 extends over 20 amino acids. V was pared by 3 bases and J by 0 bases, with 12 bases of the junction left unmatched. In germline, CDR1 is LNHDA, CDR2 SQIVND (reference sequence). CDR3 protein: CASSITRDRGPLGSGNTIYF. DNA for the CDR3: TGTGCCAGTAGTATCACCCGGGACAGGGGGCCCCTTGGCTCTGGAAACACCATATATTTT.

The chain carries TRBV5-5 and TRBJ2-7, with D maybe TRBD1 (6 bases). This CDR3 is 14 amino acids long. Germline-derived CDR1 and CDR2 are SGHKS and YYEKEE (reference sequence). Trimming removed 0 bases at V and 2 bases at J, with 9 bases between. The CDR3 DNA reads TGTGCCAGCAGCTTGGCAGGGGTGGCCTACGAGCAGTACGTC. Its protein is CASSLAGVAYEQYV.

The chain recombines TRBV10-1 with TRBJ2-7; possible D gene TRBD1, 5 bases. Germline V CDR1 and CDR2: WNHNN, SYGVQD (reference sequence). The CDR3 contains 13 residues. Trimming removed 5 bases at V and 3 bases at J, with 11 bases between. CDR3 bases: TGCGCCAGCAGTCCCGACAGAGGCTACGAGCAGTACTTC. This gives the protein CASSPDRGYEQYF.

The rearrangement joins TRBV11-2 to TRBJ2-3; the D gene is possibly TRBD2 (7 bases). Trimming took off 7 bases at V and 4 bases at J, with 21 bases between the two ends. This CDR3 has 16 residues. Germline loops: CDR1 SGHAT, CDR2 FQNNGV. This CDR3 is CASNLGGLDTPDTQYF. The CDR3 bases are TGTGCCAGCAACCTGGGGGGGCTTGACACCCCAGATACGCAGTATTTT.

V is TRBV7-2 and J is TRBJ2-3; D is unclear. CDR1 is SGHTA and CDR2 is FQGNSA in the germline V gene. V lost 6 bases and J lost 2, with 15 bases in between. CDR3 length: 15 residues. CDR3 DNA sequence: TGTGCCAGCAGAGCGACGGTGCCTTACACAGATACGCAGTATTTT. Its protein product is CASRATVPYTDTQYF.

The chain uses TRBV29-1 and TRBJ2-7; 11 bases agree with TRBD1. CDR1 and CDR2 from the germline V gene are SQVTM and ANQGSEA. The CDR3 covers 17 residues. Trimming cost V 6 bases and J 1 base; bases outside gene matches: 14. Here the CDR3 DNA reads TGCAGCGTGCAGAGGTGGACAGGGGGCGCCGGGTCCTACGAGCAGTACTTC. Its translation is CSVQRWTGGAGSYEQYF.

For the CDR3, the DNA is TGTGCCAGCAGCAAAGGTCTTCGTTTAGAATACAATGAGCAGTTCTTC. This codes for CASSKGLRLEYNEQFF. The chain joins TRBV21-1 to TRBJ2-1; the table's D call of TRBD2 was not tested on the DNA. TRBV21-1 is an annotated pseudogene. This CDR3 spans 16 amino acids.

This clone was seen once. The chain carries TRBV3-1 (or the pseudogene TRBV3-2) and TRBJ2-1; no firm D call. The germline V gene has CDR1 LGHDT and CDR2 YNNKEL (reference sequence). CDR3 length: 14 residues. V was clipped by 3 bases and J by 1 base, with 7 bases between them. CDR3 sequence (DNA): TGTGCCAGCAGCCACCTCGGGTCCTACAATGAGCAGTTCTTC. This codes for CASSHLGSYNEQFF.

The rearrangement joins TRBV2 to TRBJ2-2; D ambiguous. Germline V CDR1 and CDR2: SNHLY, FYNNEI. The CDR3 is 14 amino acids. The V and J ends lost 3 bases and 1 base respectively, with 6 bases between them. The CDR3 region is CASSDSRNTGELFF. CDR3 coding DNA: TGTGCCAGCAGTGACAGTCGGAACACCGGGGAGCTGTTTTTT. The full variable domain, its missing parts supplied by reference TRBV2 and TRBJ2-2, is EPEVTQTPSHQVTQMGQEVILRCVPISNHLYFYWYRQILGQKVEFLVSFYNNEISEKSEIFDDQFSVERPDGSNFTLKIRSTKLEDSAMYFCASSDSRNTGELFFGEGSRLTVL.

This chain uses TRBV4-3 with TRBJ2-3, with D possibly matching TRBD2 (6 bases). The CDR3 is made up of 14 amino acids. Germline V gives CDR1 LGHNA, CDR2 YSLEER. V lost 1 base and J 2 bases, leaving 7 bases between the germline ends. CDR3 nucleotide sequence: TGCGCCAGCAGCCAAGTACTAGCCACAGATACGCAGTATTTT. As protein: CASSQVLATDTQYF.

CDR3 protein: CASRYSGVAAYNEQFF. In DNA, the CDR3 is TGTGCCAGCAGGTATAGCGGGGTAGCTGCCTACAATGAGCAGTTCTTC. The chain carries TRBV5-6 and TRBJ2-1; 8 nucleotides align to TRBD2. With 5 bases clipped from V and 2 bases from J, the junction kept 9 bases outside the gene matches. This CDR3 spans 16 amino acids. Germline V gene sequence: CDR1 SGHDT, CDR2 YYEEEE.

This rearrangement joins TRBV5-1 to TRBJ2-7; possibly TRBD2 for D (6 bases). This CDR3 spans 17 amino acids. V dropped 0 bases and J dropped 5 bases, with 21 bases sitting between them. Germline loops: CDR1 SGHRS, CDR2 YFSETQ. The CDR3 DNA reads TGCGCCAGCAGCTTGGGGTTTATGAGTGGGGGGACGGACGAGCAGTACTTC. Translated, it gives CASSLGFMSGGTDEQYF. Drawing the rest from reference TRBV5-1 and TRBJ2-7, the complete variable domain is KAGVTQTPRYLIKTRGQQVTLSCSPISGHRSVSWYQQTPGQGLQFLFEYFSETQRNKGNFPGRFSGRQFSNSRSEMNVSTLELGDSALYLCASSLGFMSGGTDEQYFGPGTRLTVT.

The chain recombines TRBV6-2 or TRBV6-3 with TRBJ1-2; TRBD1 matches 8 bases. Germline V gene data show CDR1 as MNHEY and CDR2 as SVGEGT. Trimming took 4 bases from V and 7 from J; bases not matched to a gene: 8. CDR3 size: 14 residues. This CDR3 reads CASSWTGKGGGYTF. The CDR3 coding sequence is TGTGCCAGCAGTTGGACAGGGAAGGGTGGTGGCTACACCTTC.

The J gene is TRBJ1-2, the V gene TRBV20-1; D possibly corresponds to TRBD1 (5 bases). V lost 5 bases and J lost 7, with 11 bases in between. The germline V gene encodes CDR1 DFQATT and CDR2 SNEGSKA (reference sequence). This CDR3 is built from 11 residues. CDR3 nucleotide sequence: TGCAGTGCTCCCGGGGGGGGTGGCTACACCTTC. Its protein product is CSAPGGGGYTF.

The CDR3 protein is CASSELIRQGLADTQYF. CDR3 DNA: TGCGCCAGCAGTGAGTTAATACGACAGGGATTAGCAGATACGCAGTATTTT. V gene TRBV10-1 combines with J gene TRBJ2-3, with 7 bases that match TRBD1. V lost 1 base and J lost 4; bases outside the gene matches: 11. This CDR3 is 17 amino acids long. The germline gives CDR1 WNHNN, CDR2 SYGVQD (reference sequence).

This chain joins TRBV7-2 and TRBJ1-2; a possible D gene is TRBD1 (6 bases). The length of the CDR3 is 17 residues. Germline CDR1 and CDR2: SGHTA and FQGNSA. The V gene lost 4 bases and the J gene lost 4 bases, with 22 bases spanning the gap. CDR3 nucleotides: TGTGCCAGCAGCTCAACCGACAGGCCCGGCGATAGCTATGGCTACACCTTC. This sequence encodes CASSSTDRPGDSYGYTF. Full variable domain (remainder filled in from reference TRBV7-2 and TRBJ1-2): GAGVSQSPSNKVTEKGKDVELRCDPISGHTALYWYRQSLGQGLEFLIYFQGNSAPDKSGLPSDRFSAERTGGSVSTLTIQRTQQEDSAVYLCASSSTDRPGDSYGYTFGSGTRLTVV.

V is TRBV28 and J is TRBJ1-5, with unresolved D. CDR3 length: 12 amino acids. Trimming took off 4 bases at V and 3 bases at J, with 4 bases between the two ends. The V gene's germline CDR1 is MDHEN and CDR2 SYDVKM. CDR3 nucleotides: TGTGCCAGCAGTTCAAACAATCAGCCCCAGCATTTT. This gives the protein CASSSNNQPQHF.

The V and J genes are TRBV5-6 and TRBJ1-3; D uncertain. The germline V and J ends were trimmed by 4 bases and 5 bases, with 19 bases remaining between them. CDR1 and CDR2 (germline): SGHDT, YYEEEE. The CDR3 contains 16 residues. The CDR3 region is CASSPDRTLSRNTIYF. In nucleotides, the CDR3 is TGTGCCAGCAGCCCAGATCGTACCCTGTCTCGAAACACCATATATTTT.

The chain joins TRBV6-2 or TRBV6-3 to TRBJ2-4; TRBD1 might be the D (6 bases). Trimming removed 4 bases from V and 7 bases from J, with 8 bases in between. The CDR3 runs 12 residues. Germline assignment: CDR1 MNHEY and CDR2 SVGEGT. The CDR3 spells CASSSTGNIQYF. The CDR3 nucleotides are TGTGCCAGCAGTTCGACAGGCAACATTCAGTACTTC.

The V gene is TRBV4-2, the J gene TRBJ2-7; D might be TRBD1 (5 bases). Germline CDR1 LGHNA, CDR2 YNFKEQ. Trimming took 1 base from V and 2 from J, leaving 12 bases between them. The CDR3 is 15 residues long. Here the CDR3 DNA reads TGTGCCAGCAGCCAAGGGCAGGGTCGGACCTACGAGCAGTACTTC. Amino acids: CASSQGQGRTYEQYF.

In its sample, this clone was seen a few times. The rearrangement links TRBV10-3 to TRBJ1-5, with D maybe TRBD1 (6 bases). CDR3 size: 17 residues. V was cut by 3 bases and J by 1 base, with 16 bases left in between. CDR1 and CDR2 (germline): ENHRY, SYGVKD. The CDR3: CAISELSGGRSNQPQHF. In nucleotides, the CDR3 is TGTGCCATCAGTGAACTATCGGGGGGCAGAAGCAATCAGCCCCAGCATTTT.

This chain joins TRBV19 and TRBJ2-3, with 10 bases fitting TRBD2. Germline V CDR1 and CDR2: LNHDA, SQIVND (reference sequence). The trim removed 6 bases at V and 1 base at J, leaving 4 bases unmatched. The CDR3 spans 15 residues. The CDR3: CASSLAGVGTDTQYF. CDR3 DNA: TGTGCCAGTAGCCTAGCGGGAGTGGGCACAGATACGCAGTATTTT.

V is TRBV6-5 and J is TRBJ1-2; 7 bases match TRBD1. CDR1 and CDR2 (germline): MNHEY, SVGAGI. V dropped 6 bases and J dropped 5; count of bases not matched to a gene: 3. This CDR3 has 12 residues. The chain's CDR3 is CASSNRGYGYTF. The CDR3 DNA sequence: TGTGCCAGCAGCAACAGGGGTTATGGCTACACCTTC.

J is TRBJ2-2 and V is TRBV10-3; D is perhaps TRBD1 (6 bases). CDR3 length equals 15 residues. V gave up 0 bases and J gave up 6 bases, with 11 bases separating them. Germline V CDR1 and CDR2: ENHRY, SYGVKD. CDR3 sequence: CAISESEAGAGELFF. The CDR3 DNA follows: TGTGCCATCAGTGAGTCGGAAGCAGGGGCCGGGGAGCTGTTTTTT.

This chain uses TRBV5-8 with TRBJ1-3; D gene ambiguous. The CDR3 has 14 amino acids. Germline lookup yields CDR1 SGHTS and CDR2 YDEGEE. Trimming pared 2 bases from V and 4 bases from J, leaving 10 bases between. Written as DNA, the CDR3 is TGTGCCAGCAGCTTCGGAGAGGCCGGAAACACCATATATTTT. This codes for CASSFGEAGNTIYF.

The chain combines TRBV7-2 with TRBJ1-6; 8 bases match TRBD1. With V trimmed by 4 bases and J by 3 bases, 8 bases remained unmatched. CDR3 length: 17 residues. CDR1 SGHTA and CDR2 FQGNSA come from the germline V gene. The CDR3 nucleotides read TGTGCCAGCAGCTCACGATATGGACAGGGCTATAATTCACCCCTCCACTTT. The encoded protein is CASSSRYGQGYNSPLHF.

The DNA of the CDR3 is TGTGCCAGCAGCTTAGCGGGACTAGCGGACGGCAAGGATACGCAGTATTTT. It yields the protein CASSLAGLADGKDTQYF. The chain employs TRBV7-2 and TRBJ2-3; 11 nucleotides match TRBD2. This CDR3 region has 17 residues. Trimming cost V 0 bases and J 6 bases; bases outside gene matches: 8. The germline gives CDR1 SGHTA, CDR2 FQGNSA.

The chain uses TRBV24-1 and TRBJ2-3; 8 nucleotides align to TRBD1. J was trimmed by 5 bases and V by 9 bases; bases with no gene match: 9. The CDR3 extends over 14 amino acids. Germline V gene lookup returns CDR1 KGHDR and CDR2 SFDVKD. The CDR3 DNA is TGTGCCACCGGAGACAGGGGAGCCGTAGATACGCAGTATTTT. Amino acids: CATGDRGAVDTQYF.